Shown below are 32 T cell receptor beta chains from a single sample sequenced in a study of OX40 agonist ivuxolimab in advanced cancers. The protocol was immunoSEQ multiplex PCR, while the TCRdb copy is restricted to in-frame clones and leaves out a portion. Of tens of thousands of clones listed, around 91% are singletons. Sequencing was performed on CD4+ or CD8+ T cells sorted from blood, taken in a trial of the OX40 agonist ivuxolimab. The receptors derive from an adult with an advanced solid tumor such as melanoma, head and neck, liver or kidney cancer.

V gene TRBV21-1 combines with J gene TRBJ2-1; the D call TRBD2 from the table was never checked on the DNA. TRBV21-1 is termed a pseudogene. The CDR3 loop spans 15 amino acids. The DNA for the CDR3 is TGTGCCAGCAGCAACGTCAGCGGGAGGCGCGGTGAGCAGTTCTTC. Translation: CASSNVSGRRGEQFF.

CDR3 in DNA: TGTGCCAGCAGCTTGGACCCCTACAATGAGCAGTTCTTC. Translation: CASSLDPYNEQFF. The chain carries TRBV5-5 and TRBJ2-1; D is ambiguous. CDR1 and CDR2 (germline): SGHKS, YYEKEE (reference sequence). This CDR3 contains 13 residues. V dropped 0 bases and J dropped 2 bases, with 3 bases sitting between them.

This clone is a singleton in its sample. This chain uses TRBV19 with TRBJ2-6, with D unclear. V was clipped by 2 bases and J by 1 base, with 3 bases between them. Germline loops: CDR1 LNHDA, CDR2 SQIVND (reference sequence). The length of the CDR3 is 14 residues. The CDR3 nucleotides are TGTGCCAGTAGTATATCATCTGGGGCCAACGTCCTGACTTTC. Translating it yields CASSISSGANVLTF.

This chain's CDR3 is CASSLGTASTDTQYF. The DNA for the CDR3 is TGCGCCAGCAGCTTGGGGACAGCGAGCACAGATACGCAGTATTTT. This chain links TRBV5-1 with TRBJ2-3; D possibly corresponds to TRBD1 (6 bases). CDR1 is SGHRS, CDR2 YFSETQ, per germline. CDR3 length equals 15 residues. V dropped 0 bases and J dropped 0 bases, with 8 bases sitting between them.

The chain recombines TRBV6-1 with TRBJ2-1, with 8 bases matching TRBD2. The CDR3 has 14 residues. CDR1 and CDR2 (germline): MNHNS, SASEGT. Germline trimming cut 5 bases from V and 2 bases from J; bases unmatched to any gene: 2. The CDR3 DNA follows: TGTGCCAGCAGTCGTAGCGGGGCCTACAATGAGCAGTTCTTC. Amino acid sequence: CASSRSGAYNEQFF.

CDR3 nucleotides: TGTGCCAGCAGTGAATACGGTAGCGGGGATGTAAGTGAGCAGTTCTTC. Its protein product is CASSEYGSGDVSEQFF. The J gene is TRBJ2-1, the V gene TRBV2; TRBD2 agrees at 8 bases. Per germline, CDR1 SNHLY and CDR2 FYNNEI. With 2 bases clipped from V and 9 bases from J, the junction kept 12 bases outside the gene matches. CDR3 length: 16 residues.

The V gene is TRBV11-1, the J gene TRBJ1-1, with no clear D. Looked up from germline, CDR1 is SGHAT and CDR2 is FQDESV (reference sequence). Trimming cost V 8 bases and J 6 bases, with 16 bases left between them. The CDR3 is made up of 13 amino acids. The CDR3 DNA reads TGTGCCAGCGCCGGACCTCAAAACCCTGAAGCTTTCTTT. This gives the protein CASAGPQNPEAFF.

The J gene is TRBJ2-5, the V gene TRBV10-2, with 7 bases lining up with TRBD1. CDR1 is WSHSY and CDR2 is SAAADI in the germline V gene. V was pared by 9 bases and J by 2 bases, with 6 bases of the junction left unmatched. This CDR3 comprises 13 residues. CDR3 nucleotides: TGCGCCAGTAAGGGACAGCCTCAAGAGACCCAGTACTTC. Its translation: CASKGQPQETQYF.

V is TRBV6-5 and J is TRBJ2-1; 7 bases are shared with TRBD1. The CDR3 is made up of 14 amino acids. Germline loops: CDR1 MNHEY, CDR2 SVGAGI. V lost 6 bases and J lost 0; bases outside the gene matches: 2. CDR3 region: CASRRGLSYNEQFF. CDR3 in DNA: TGTGCCAGCAGAAGGGGGCTCTCCTACAATGAGCAGTTCTTC.

This chain connects TRBV27 to TRBJ2-5; 8 nucleotides align to TRBD2. The trim removed 7 bases at V and 4 bases at J, leaving 8 bases unmatched. CDR3 length: 14 amino acids. In germline, CDR1 is MNHEY, CDR2 SMNVEV (reference sequence). The CDR3 spells CASNLAGPSETQYF. The CDR3 DNA follows: TGTGCCAGCAACTTAGCGGGGCCCTCAGAGACCCAGTACTTC.

This chain connects TRBV10-3 to TRBJ1-3, with unresolved D. The CDR3 is 15 amino acids. In germline, CDR1 is ENHRY, CDR2 SYGVKD. Deletions cut 4 bases from V and 0 bases from J, with 10 bases between. Written as DNA, the CDR3 is TGTGCCATCAGTGGGGCATACAGCTCTGGAAACACCATATATTTT. It is translated as CAISGAYSSGNTIYF.

CDR3 in amino acids: CASSFQTATNEKLFF. For the CDR3, the DNA is TGTGCCAGCAGTTTCCAGACAGCAACTAATGAAAAACTGTTTTTT. This sequence joins TRBV28 and TRBJ1-4; D is possibly TRBD1 (5 bases). The V gene lost 3 bases and the J gene lost 0 bases, with 8 bases spanning the gap. The germline gives CDR1 MDHEN, CDR2 SYDVKM. This CDR3 region has 15 residues.

The chain joins TRBV5-8 to TRBJ1-2; D is ambiguous. Germline values: CDR1 SGHTS, CDR2 YDEGEE. The length of the CDR3 is 13 residues. Trimming cost V 1 base and J 7 bases, with 11 bases left between them. CDR3 protein: CASSLNVLSGYTF. The CDR3 bases are TGTGCCAGCAGCTTGAATGTCCTTAGTGGCTACACCTTC.

The chain couples TRBV5-5 to TRBJ2-7; D is tentatively TRBD1 or TRBD2 (5 bases each). Trimming took off 4 bases at V and 5 bases at J, with 16 bases between the two ends. Per germline, CDR1 SGHKS and CDR2 YYEKEE (reference sequence). There are 14 residues in the CDR3. DNA for the CDR3: TGTGCCAGCAGCACCGGGACCGCTGCCCACGAGCAGTACTTC. This sequence encodes CASSTGTAAHEQYF.

The chain employs TRBV11-3 and TRBJ2-5; 9 nucleotides match TRBD1. The germline CDR1 and CDR2 sequences are SGHNT and YENEEA. Losses at the gene ends were 8 bases for V and 5 bases for J; bases not matched to a gene: 12. The length of the CDR3 is 15 residues. The CDR3, as DNA: TGTGCCAGCGGGTCCGGGGGGACAGGGCCGGAGACCCAGTACTTC. The encoded protein is CASGSGGTGPETQYF.

The chain combines TRBV7-9 with TRBJ1-1; unclear D gene. Trimming left V 5 bases short and J 0 bases short, with 10 bases between. CDR3 size: 14 residues. CDR1 is SEHNR, CDR2 FQNEAQ, per germline (reference sequence). Here the CDR3 reads CASSPGRMNTEAFF. CDR3 coding DNA: TGTGCCAGCAGCCCGGGCCGCATGAACACTGAAGCTTTCTTT.

The chain links TRBV6-1 to TRBJ1-1; 7 bases align to TRBD1. CDR1 is MNHNS, CDR2 SASEGT, per germline. J was trimmed by 1 base and V by 3 bases; bases with no gene match: 8. CDR3 size: 16 residues. The CDR3 coding sequence is TGTGCCAGCAGTGATGTCTCAGGGGGGAAGAACACTGAAGCTTTCTTT. It is translated as CASSDVSGGKNTEAFF.

The chain carries TRBV19 and TRBJ2-1; 16 bases are a match to TRBD2. Looked up from germline, CDR1 is LNHDA and CDR2 is SQIVND (reference sequence). The CDR3 extends over 15 amino acids. V dropped 7 bases and J dropped 6; count of bases not matched to a gene: 3. CDR3 protein: CASKGLAGGSNEQFF. The CDR3 DNA follows: TGTGCCAGTAAGGGACTAGCGGGAGGGAGCAATGAGCAGTTCTTC.

In DNA form, the CDR3 reads TGTGCCAGCAGCGCAAATGGACAGGAAAATTCACCCCTCCACTTT. Translated, it gives CASSANGQENSPLHF. The chain combines TRBV9 with TRBJ1-6; 7 positions match TRBD1. The CDR3 is 15 residues long. Germline V gene lookup returns CDR1 SGDLS and CDR2 YYNGEE. Trimming took 3 bases from V and 7 from J; bases not matched to a gene: 7. Combining the CDR3 with reference TRBV9 and TRBJ1-6 gives the whole variable domain DSGVTQTPKHLITATGQRVTLRCSPRSGDLSVYWYQQSLDQGLQFLIQYYNGEERAKGNILERFSAQQFPDLHSELNLSSLELGDSALYFCASSANGQENSPLHFGNGTRLTVT.

The chain carries TRBV5-1 and TRBJ2-3; D not certain. The CDR3 sequence is 15 residues long. Germline V gene lookup returns CDR1 SGHRS and CDR2 YFSETQ. Trimming took off 0 bases at V and 1 base at J, with 9 bases between the two ends. DNA of the CDR3: TGCGCCAGCAGCTTGGGGAGTACGGGCACAGATACGCAGTATTTT. Translating it yields CASSLGSTGTDTQYF.

The CDR3 loop is CASSYSLRQLVTEAFF. The CDR3 DNA follows: TGTGCCAGCAGTTACTCGCTTCGTCAGCTAGTAACTGAAGCTTTCTTT. The rearrangement links TRBV6-5 to TRBJ1-1; D unclear. Germline V lookup: CDR1 MNHEY, CDR2 SVGAGI. This CDR3 has 16 amino acids. Trimming took 0 bases from V and 5 from J, leaving 16 bases between them.

The chain joins TRBV6-5 to TRBJ1-2, with TRBD1 matching 7 bases. V shed 1 base, J shed 2 bases, and the junction held 7 bases outside the gene matches. This CDR3 has 16 amino acids. Germline V gene data show CDR1 as MNHEY and CDR2 as SVGAGI. The CDR3 loop is CASSYFGQTGNYGYTF. The DNA for the CDR3 is TGTGCCAGCAGTTACTTTGGGCAGACAGGGAACTATGGCTACACCTTC.

This chain connects TRBV6-6 to TRBJ2-7, with D possibly being TRBD2 (6 bases). The germline V gene encodes CDR1 MNHNY and CDR2 SVGAGI (reference sequence). The CDR3 has 16 residues. The V end was cut by 0 bases, the J end by 3 bases, with 15 bases between. The CDR3: CASSYSAGPQGYEQYF. The CDR3 DNA is TGTGCCAGCAGTTACTCTGCGGGACCCCAGGGCTACGAGCAGTACTTC.

The chain is built from TRBV5-1 and TRBJ2-3; 9 nucleotides match TRBD2. This CDR3 comprises 16 residues. Per the germline V gene, CDR1 is SGHRS and CDR2 is YFSETQ. The V gene end was trimmed by 4 bases and the J gene end by 1 base; junction bases not matched to a gene: 7. CDR3 nucleotides: TGCGCCAGCAGCCCTGGACTAGCGCAACGCACAGATACGCAGTATTTT. It codes for CASSPGLAQRTDTQYF. Filled out from reference TRBV5-1 and TRBJ2-3, the complete variable domain reads KAGVTQTPRYLIKTRGQQVTLSCSPISGHRSVSWYQQTPGQGLQFLFEYFSETQRNKGNFPGRFSGRQFSNSRSEMNVSTLELGDSALYLCASSPGLAQRTDTQYFGPGTRLTVL.

V gene TRBV19 combines with J gene TRBJ1-1; 8 nucleotides align to TRBD1. This CDR3 region has 14 residues. Germline V gives CDR1 LNHDA, CDR2 SQIVND (reference sequence). Trimming cost V 7 bases and J 1 base; bases outside gene matches: 5. The CDR3 DNA follows: TGTGCCAGTACCGCAGGGGGCGCGAACACTGAAGCTTTCTTT. Its protein product is CASTAGGANTEAFF.

This chain connects TRBV7-3 to TRBJ2-1; maybe TRBD2 (5 bases). The CDR3 spans 14 residues. The germline V gene has CDR1 SGHTA and CDR2 FQGTGA. V was cut by 5 bases and J by 7 bases, with 15 bases left in between. CDR3: CASSAGIRKNEQFF. CDR3 sequence (DNA): TGTGCCAGCAGCGCCGGGATCCGCAAGAATGAGCAGTTCTTC. The variable domain in full, with the rest retrieved from reference TRBV7-3 and TRBJ2-1, is GAGVSQTPSNKVTEKGKYVELRCDPISGHTALYWYRQSLGQGPEFLIYFQGTGAADDSGLPNDRFFAVRPEGSVSTLKIQRTERGDSAVYLCASSAGIRKNEQFFGPGTRLTVL.

Written as DNA, the CDR3 is TGTGCCAGCTCACCACCCGGACAGGGTATGGGAGAGACCCAGTACTTC. This gives the protein CASSPPGQGMGETQYF. This chain joins TRBV18 and TRBJ2-5; 8 positions agree with TRBD1. Germline V gene data show CDR1 as KGHSH and CDR2 as LQKENI. The ends lost 0 bases at V and 4 bases at J; junction bases unmatched: 7. This CDR3 has 16 amino acids.

The chain carries TRBV7-2 and TRBJ1-4; D is perhaps TRBD1 (6 bases). CDR1 is SGHTA, CDR2 FQGNSA, per germline. The CDR3 contains 15 residues. V was shortened by 2 bases and J by 6 bases, with 13 bases between the two germline ends. CDR3 coding DNA: TGTGCCAGCAGCTTATTACTAGGGGGTGATGAAAAACTGTTTTTT. Translated: CASSLLLGGDEKLFF.

This chain links TRBV15 with TRBJ2-5; no definite D call. The CDR3 loop spans 14 amino acids. V lost 4 bases and J lost 3, with 12 bases in between. CDR1 and CDR2 (germline): LNHNV, YYDKDF (reference sequence). The CDR3 loop reads CATSISLGKETQYF. CDR3 in DNA: TGTGCCACCAGCATCTCCCTTGGGAAAGAGACCCAGTACTTC.

This chain links TRBV23-1 with TRBJ2-7, with TRBD2 matching over 10 bases. TRBV23-1 counts as an open reading frame of uncertain function. The CDR3 contains 14 residues. CDR3 bases: TGCGAGCGGGAGGGCCCTTTGAGCTCCTACGAGCAGTACTTC. Translated: CEREGPLSSYEQYF.

The V and J genes are TRBV11-2 and TRBJ2-2; perhaps TRBD1 as D (5 bases). CDR3 size: 15 residues. Trimming shortened V by 6 bases and J by 0 bases, and 11 bases separated the two germline ends. From germline, CDR1 is SGHAT and CDR2 FQNNGV. The CDR3 DNA reads as TGTGCCAGCAGGGCAGGGCCATCGAACACCGGGGAGCTGTTTTTT. Translating gives CASRAGPSNTGELFF.

In its sample, this clone was seen once. The V gene is TRBV6-1, the J gene TRBJ2-5, with 10 bases identical to TRBD2. Germline V lookup: CDR1 MNHNS, CDR2 SASEGT. The CDR3 is 16 amino acids. With V trimmed by 4 bases and J by 1 base, 6 bases remained unmatched. CDR3 nucleotides: TGTGCCAGCAGTGCTCGAGCGGGAGGGCTCCAAGAGACCCAGTACTTC. It yields the protein CASSARAGGLQETQYF.